The 21 T cell receptor beta chains reported below all come from one sample, sequenced in a study of cytomegalovirus exposure and HLA in healthy donors. PCR employed 60 Vbeta and 13 Jbeta primers. The data were produced by immunoSEQ multiplex PCR, yet TCRdb's version contains in-frame clones alone and is incomplete. The sample includes 150,000 to 200,000 clones, 80% of them seen just once. What was sequenced was PBMCs. Receptor source: a man younger than 30 in good health and CMV-seropositive.

This chain connects TRBV7-9 to TRBJ2-2; no firm D call. From germline, CDR1 is SEHNR and CDR2 FQNEAQ (reference sequence). This CDR3 comprises 12 residues. The V gene lost 4 bases and the J gene lost 6 bases, with 6 bases spanning the gap. In nucleotides, the CDR3 is TGTGCCAGCAGCTCTGCGTCCGGGGAGCTGTTTTTT. Translating gives CASSSASGELFF.

This clone was recorded once. J is TRBJ1-5 and V is TRBV7-3, with 7 bases aligning to TRBD1. J lost 4 bases, V lost 0 bases, and 9 bases had no gene match. There are 17 residues in the CDR3. The germline V gene has CDR1 SGHTA and CDR2 FQGTGA. The chain's CDR3 is CASSLTELRGRNQPQHF. The CDR3, as DNA: TGTGCCAGCAGCTTAACAGAGTTGAGGGGGCGAAATCAGCCCCAGCATTTT.

The chain is built from TRBV6-6 and TRBJ2-2; possible D gene TRBD1, 5 bases. The CDR3 runs 14 residues. The V gene lost 5 bases and the J gene lost 9 bases, with 16 bases spanning the gap. Germline V gives CDR1 MNHNY, CDR2 SVGAGI (reference sequence). DNA for the CDR3: TGTGCCAGCAGTCCCCCAACCCAGGGAAGGGAGCTGTTTTTT. This codes for CASSPPTQGRELFF.

This clone was detected only once. V is TRBV29-1 and J is TRBJ2-5, with TRBD1 identical over 7 bases. The DNA end is a closer match to TRBJ2-7, so the J assignment may be wrong. The CDR3 is made up of 12 amino acids. Germline V gene lookup returns CDR1 SQVTM and CDR2 ANQGSEA. DNA of the CDR3: TGCAGCGTTGTAACAGGGGCCTACGAGCAGTACTTC. It specifies CSVVTGAYEQYF.

The rearrangement links TRBV29-1 to TRBJ2-3, with D possibly being TRBD2 (5 bases). Germline-derived CDR1 and CDR2 are SQVTM and ANQGSEA. V lost 4 bases and J 7 bases, leaving 12 bases between the germline ends. The CDR3 has 12 residues. The CDR3 sequence: CSVGTGANTQYF. CDR3 nucleotide sequence: TGCAGCGTTGGGACTGGTGCAAATACGCAGTATTTT.

V gene TRBV19 combines with J gene TRBJ1-1, with D perhaps matching TRBD1 (5 bases). The length of the CDR3 is 10 residues. Trimming shortened V by 3 bases and J by 12 bases, and 8 bases separated the two germline ends. The germline V gene has CDR1 LNHDA and CDR2 SQIVND (reference sequence). The CDR3 DNA follows: TGTGCCAGTAGTATGAACAGGCCTTTCTTT. This gives the protein CASSMNRPFF.

This sequence joins TRBV28 and TRBJ2-7; tentative D call: TRBD2 (5 bases). The CDR3 covers 10 residues. Looked up from germline, CDR1 is MDHEN and CDR2 is SYDVKM. Trimming stripped 5 bases from V and 10 bases from J, with 9 bases between. CDR3 bases: TGTGCCAGCAGTGCCGGGATCCAGTACTTC. This gives the protein CASSAGIQYF.

The DNA for the CDR3 is TGTGCCAGCAACCCCGGACAGGGTGTCGAGCAGTACTTC. This codes for CASNPGQGVEQYF. V usage is TRBV27 and J usage is TRBJ2-7; TRBD1 aligns across 8 bases. Germline V CDR1 and CDR2: MNHEY, SMNVEV (reference sequence). V shed 7 bases, J shed 6 bases, and the junction held 8 bases outside the gene matches. This CDR3 has 13 residues.

The chain carries TRBV4-2 and TRBJ2-3; the D gene is possibly TRBD2 (7 bases). From germline, CDR1 is LGHNA and CDR2 YNFKEQ. This CDR3 is 17 amino acids long. Trimming took off 4 bases at V and 2 bases at J, with 19 bases between the two ends. The CDR3 region has the DNA TGTGCCAGCAGCCCTGGGATGGGGGGGCGATTCACAGATACGCAGTATTTT. Translation: CASSPGMGGRFTDTQYF.

The V and J genes are TRBV6-1 and TRBJ1-5; TRBD1 matches 7 bases. Losses at the gene ends were 5 bases for V and 7 bases for J; bases not matched to a gene: 8. The CDR3 has 14 amino acids. Germline V gives CDR1 MNHNS, CDR2 SASEGT. The CDR3 here is CASSSYDRAQPQHF. In DNA form, the CDR3 reads TGTGCCAGCAGTTCCTATGACAGGGCCCAGCCCCAGCATTTT.

The chain recombines TRBV2 with TRBJ1-1; D may be TRBD1 (6 bases). The V gene lost 7 bases and the J gene lost 1 base, with 16 bases spanning the gap. The CDR3 runs to 15 residues. Germline V lookup: CDR1 SNHLY, CDR2 FYNNEI. The CDR3 nucleotides read TGTGCCAGCATAAGTCAGGGGAGAGGGAACACTGAAGCTTTCTTT. It encodes CASISQGRGNTEAFF.

CDR3 protein: CAWSVGEGRLSGDTQYF. CDR3 bases: TGTGCCTGGAGTGTAGGAGAGGGCCGGCTGTCTGGAGATACGCAGTATTTT. V and J are TRBV30 and TRBJ2-3, with D tentatively TRBD2 (5 bases). The germline CDR1 and CDR2 sequences are GTSNPN and SVGIG (reference sequence). Trimming removed 0 bases from V and 5 bases from J, with 21 bases in between. This CDR3 has 17 residues.

The V gene is TRBV4-2, the J gene TRBJ2-1; D is uncertain. Deletions cut 4 bases from V and 0 bases from J, with 10 bases between. The CDR3 runs 15 residues. CDR1 LGHNA and CDR2 YNFKEQ come from the germline V gene. The CDR3 reads CASSPTRSSYNEQFF. CDR3 DNA: TGTGCCAGCAGCCCAACCCGTAGCTCCTACAATGAGCAGTTCTTC.

This chain links TRBV5-1 with TRBJ1-2; 7 bases map to TRBD1. In germline, CDR1 is SGHRS, CDR2 YFSETQ. With V trimmed by 0 bases and J by 4 bases, 0 bases remained unmatched. The CDR3 length is 13 residues. The CDR3 loop is CASSLDRGYGYTF. CDR3 bases: TGCGCCAGCAGCTTGGACAGGGGCTATGGCTACACCTTC.

The chain links TRBV29-1 to TRBJ1-2; 12 nucleotides align to TRBD1. CDR3 size: 18 residues. The J segment lost 4 bases and the V segment lost 0 bases, leaving 12 bases of the junction unmatched. Germline CDR1 reads SQVTM; CDR2 reads ANQGSEA. CDR3 nucleotide sequence: TGCAGCGTTGAAGATCCGGGACAGGGGGCCAGGGGGACCTATGGCTACACCTTC. Its translation is CSVEDPGQGARGTYGYTF. The complete variable domain, with remaining parts taken from reference TRBV29-1 and TRBJ1-2, reads SAVISQKPSRDICQRGTSLTIQCQVDSQVTMMFWYRQQPGQSLTLIATANQGSEATYESGFVIDKFPISRPNLTFSTLTVSNMSPEDSSIYLCSVEDPGQGARGTYGYTFGSGTRLTVV.

V and J are TRBV4-1 and TRBJ2-5; D gene uncertain. The J call could be wrong; TRBJ2-7 is a better fit for the DNA end. Germline loops: CDR1 MGHRA, CDR2 YSYEKL. The CDR3 loop spans 15 amino acids. Here the CDR3 DNA reads TGCGCCAGCAGCCGAACTGACACAAGCTCCTACGAGCAGTACTTC. This translates into CASSRTDTSSYEQYF.

The genes are TRBV6-5 and TRBJ1-5; tentative D call: TRBD1 (6 bases). CDR1 and CDR2 from the germline V gene are MNHEY and SVGAGI. The ends were cut back, 6 bases at V and 7 bases at J, with 7 bases in the middle. The CDR3 contains 11 residues. CDR3 coding DNA: TGTGCCAGCAGGGACAGCCAGCCCCAGCATTTT. Its translation is CASRDSQPQHF.

CDR3 protein: CARRRDFNHADTQYF. CDR3 nucleotides: TGTGCCAGGCGCCGGGACTTCAACCACGCAGATACGCAGTATTTT. The chain recombines TRBV6-4 with TRBJ2-3; D is perhaps TRBD2 (6 bases). V dropped 9 bases and J dropped 4 bases, with 20 bases sitting between them. The CDR3 runs to 15 residues. Germline V gene data show CDR1 as MRHNA and CDR2 as SNTAGT.

The chain recombines TRBV4-2 with TRBJ2-1, with D perhaps matching TRBD1 (5 bases). The germline CDR1 and CDR2 sequences are LGHNA and YNFKEQ. The CDR3 is 13 residues long. V was trimmed by 4 bases and J by 8 bases, leaving 12 bases between them. CDR3 sequence reads: CASSRLGQDEQFF. In DNA, the CDR3 is TGTGCCAGCAGCCGCCTGGGGCAGGATGAGCAGTTCTTC.

This clone was detected only once. V and J are TRBV5-6 and TRBJ1-1; 7 nucleotides agree with TRBD1. The CDR3 extends over 16 amino acids. From germline, CDR1 is SGHDT and CDR2 YYEEEE. Trimming took 3 bases from V and 4 from J; bases not matched to a gene: 12. The CDR3, as DNA: TGTGCCAGCAGCTCGCGACAGGGCTATTGGGGCACTGAAGCTTTCTTT. It encodes CASSSRQGYWGTEAFF. Full variable domain (remainder filled in from reference TRBV5-6 and TRBJ1-1): DAGVTQSPTHLIKTRGQQVTLRCSPKSGHDTVSWYQQALGQGPQFIFQYYEEEERQRGNFPDRFSGHQFPNYSSELNVNALLLGDSALYLCASSSRQGYWGTEAFFGQGTRLTVV.

The chain carries TRBV5-8 and TRBJ1-5; the match to TRBD1 covers 10 bases. V lost 5 bases to trimming and J lost 7 bases; unmatched junction nucleotides: 9. CDR1 is SGHTS and CDR2 is YDEGEE in the germline V gene. The CDR3 runs 15 residues. The CDR3 sequence: CASSSGTGVRQPQHF. The CDR3 DNA reads TGTGCCAGCAGTTCCGGGACAGGGGTAAGACAGCCCCAGCATTTT.